Listed below are T cell receptor beta chains from one sample, sequenced in a study of T-cell reconstitution after alpha-beta-depleted transplantation in children. TCRdb used MiXCR to reprocess the PCR reads, holding one entry per CDR3 protein. This sample has a few hundred thousand distinct CDR3 sequences; approximately 7.3% occur once, and the top ten carry approximately 8.2%. This specimen was peripheral blood, taken 360 days after TCRalphabeta/CD19-depleted stem cell transplant. The receptor set was obtained from a female patient aged 2 to 10 who had a stem cell transplant for Fanconi anemia, so the T cells may come from the graft donor. The CDR3 runs from the conserved cysteine through the conserved F or W. A D gene is named only where the DNA matches it firmly. Expanded clones are given a class, and other clones once, few, many or no size at all.

V,D,J,size,DNA,CDR3
TRBV13,NA,TRBJ1-6,many,TGTGCCAGCAGCTTAGGCGGGGCCACCTATAATTCACCCCTCCACTTT,CASSLGGATYNSPLHF
TRBV7-2,NA,TRBJ2-1,many,TGTGCCAGCAGCTTAGCTCTACCAGAGCAGTTCTTC,CASSLALPEQFF
TRBV28,NA,TRBJ2-5,once,TGTGCCAGCAGGGAGGGGCCGGAGACCCAGTACTTC,CASREGPETQYF
TRBV7-3,NA,TRBJ2-2,many,TGTGCCAGCAGCCCTAATCTCGCTACCGGGGAGCTGTTTTTT,CASSPNLATGELFF
TRBV12-3/TRBV12-4,NA,TRBJ2-2,NA,TGTGCCAGCAGTTTCATCCACACCGGGGAGCTGTTTTTT,CASSFIHTGELFF
TRBV7-3,TRBD2,TRBJ2-3,few,TGTGCCAGCAGCTTCACTAGCGGGGGGGATACGCAGTATTTT,CASSFTSGGDTQYF
TRBV5-1,NA,TRBJ1-2,many,TGCGCCAGCACTGGGGGTACAGTGAACTATGGCTACACCTTC,CASTGGTVNYGYTF
TRBV7-3,NA,TRBJ2-1,many,TGTGCCAGCAGCTTAAGTGCAAGGGAGCAGTTCTTC,CASSLSAREQFF
TRBV6-4,NA,TRBJ1-1,many,TGTGCCAGCAGTGACCCGACAGAGACCAACACTGAAGCTTTCTTT,CASSDPTETNTEAFF
TRBV15,NA,TRBJ1-6,NA,TGTGCCACCAGCAGAGAGTGGACGGAGTCACCCCTCCACTTT,CATSREWTESPLHF
TRBV6-5,NA,TRBJ1-4,NA,TGTGCCAGCAGTTACTCGTCAGGGATTGCTAATGAAAAACTGTTTTTT,CASSYSSGIANEKLFF